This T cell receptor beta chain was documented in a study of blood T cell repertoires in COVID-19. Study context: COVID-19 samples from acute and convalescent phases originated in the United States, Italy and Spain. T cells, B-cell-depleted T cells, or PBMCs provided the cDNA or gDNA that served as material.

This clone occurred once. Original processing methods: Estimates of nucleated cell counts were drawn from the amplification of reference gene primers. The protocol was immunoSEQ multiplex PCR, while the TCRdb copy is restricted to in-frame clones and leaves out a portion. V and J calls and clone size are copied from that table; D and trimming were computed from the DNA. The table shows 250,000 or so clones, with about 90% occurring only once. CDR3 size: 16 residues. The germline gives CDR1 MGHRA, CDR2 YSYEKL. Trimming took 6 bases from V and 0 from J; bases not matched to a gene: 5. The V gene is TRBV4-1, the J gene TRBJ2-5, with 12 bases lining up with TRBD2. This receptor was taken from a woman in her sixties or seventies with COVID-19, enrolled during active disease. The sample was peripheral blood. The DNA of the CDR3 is TGCGCCAGCAGGCCGAGACTAGCGGGAGACCAAGAGACCCAGTACTTC. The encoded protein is CASRPRLAGDQETQYF.